This T cell receptor (beta chain) was observed in a study of T-cell reconstitution after alpha-beta-depleted transplantation in children. A TCRbeta library incorporating unique molecular identifiers was prepared. TCRdb redid the calling of the PCR reads with MiXCR, one entry per CDR3 protein. This sample yields about half a million distinct CDR3 sequences, of which 12% are seen a single time; around 5.8% belongs to the top ten. Germline V lookup: CDR1 SGHVS, CDR2 FQNEAQ. The germline V and J ends were trimmed by 2 bases and 7 bases, with 9 bases remaining between them. The CDR3 runs to 13 residues. This clonotype was counted many times.

V gene TRBV7-8 combines with J gene TRBJ2-1; D is perhaps TRBD2 (5 bases). This sequence was found in a human donor who donated a stem cell graft to a child with combined immunodeficiency. The specimen was PBMCs from the stem cell graft donor, collected from the stem cell graft. DNA for the CDR3: TGTGCCAGCAGCTTAAGAGCGGTGAATGAGCAGTTCTTC. Encoded protein: CASSLRAVNEQFF.